The clone carrying this T cell receptor (beta chain) was counted between two and nine times. TCRdb re-called the 5' RACE reads through MiXCR, storing one row per CDR3 protein. The table shows tens of thousands of distinct CDR3 sequences, with more than 8.5% occurring only once. This sample stems from a study of early T cells in non-severe SARS-CoV-2 infection. After removal of 2 bases from V and 6 bases from J, the junction contained 7 bases not matched to a gene. CDR1 is SQVTM and CDR2 is ANQGSEA in the germline V gene. The CDR3 contains 14 residues. The sample was whole blood. The J gene is TRBJ1-1, the V gene TRBV29-1, with 9 nucleotides matching TRBD1. The receptor comes from an adult who was a healthcare worker with PCR-confirmed SARS-CoV-2 infection or an uninfected control (not recorded which). The CDR3 spells CSVERDRVFSEAFF. The CDR3 coding sequence is TGCAGCGTTGAAAGGGACAGGGTTTTTTCTGAAGCTTTCTTT.